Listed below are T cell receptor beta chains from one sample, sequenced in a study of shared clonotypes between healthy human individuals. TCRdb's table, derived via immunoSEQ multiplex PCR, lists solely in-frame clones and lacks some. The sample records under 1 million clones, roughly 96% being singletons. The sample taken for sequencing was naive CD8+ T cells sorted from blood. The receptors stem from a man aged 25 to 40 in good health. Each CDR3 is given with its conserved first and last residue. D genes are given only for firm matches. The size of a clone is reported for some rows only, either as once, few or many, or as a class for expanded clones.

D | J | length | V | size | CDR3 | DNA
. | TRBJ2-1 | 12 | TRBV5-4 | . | CASSLSGDEQFF | TGTGCCAGCAGCTTGTCGGGCGATGAGCAGTTCTTC
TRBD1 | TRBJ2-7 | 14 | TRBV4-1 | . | CASSIRQGLAEQYF | TGCGCCAGCAGCATCCGACAGGGTTTAGCCGAGCAGTACTTC
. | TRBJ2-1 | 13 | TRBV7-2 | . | CASSSDLTNEQFF | TGTGCCAGCAGCTCGGATCTTACCAATGAGCAGTTCTTC
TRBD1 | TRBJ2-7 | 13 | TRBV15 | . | CATRTGGTYEQYF | TGTGCCACACGCACAGGGGGGACCTACGAGCAGTACTTC
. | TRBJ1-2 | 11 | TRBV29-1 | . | CSVDRVYGYTF | TGCAGCGTTGATAGGGTTTATGGCTACACCTTC
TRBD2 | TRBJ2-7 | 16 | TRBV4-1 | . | CASSQEVGLAIYEQYF | TGCGCCAGCAGCCAAGAGGTAGGACTAGCTATCTACGAGCAGTACTTC
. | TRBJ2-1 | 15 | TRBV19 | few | CASSIVASSYNEQFF | TGTGCCAGTAGTATAGTTGCTAGCTCCTACAATGAGCAGTTCTTC
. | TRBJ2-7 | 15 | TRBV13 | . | CASSLFRGQPYEQYF | TGTGCCAGCAGCTTATTCCGCGGACAGCCCTACGAGCAGTACTTC
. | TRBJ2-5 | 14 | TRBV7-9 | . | CASSPTPRQETQYF | TGTGCCAGCAGCCCTACGCCCCGCCAAGAGACCCAGTACTTC
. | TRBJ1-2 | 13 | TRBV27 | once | CASSQGTAYGYTF | TGTGCCAGCAGTCAAGGGACTGCCTATGGCTACACCTTC
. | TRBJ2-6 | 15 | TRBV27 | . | CASSFWGSGANVLTF | TGTGCCAGCAGTTTCTGGGGCTCTGGGGCCAACGTCCTGACTTTC
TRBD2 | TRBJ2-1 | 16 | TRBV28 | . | CASSWASGNSYNEQFF | TGTGCCAGCAGTTGGGCTAGCGGGAATTCCTACAATGAGCAGTTCTTC
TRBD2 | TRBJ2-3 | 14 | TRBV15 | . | CATGSGRGIDTQYF | TGTGCCACCGGAAGCGGGAGGGGGATAGATACGCAGTATTTT
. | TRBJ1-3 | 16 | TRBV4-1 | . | CASSQFSGVSGNTIYF | TGCGCCAGCAGCCAATTTTCCGGGGTCTCTGGAAACACCATATATTTT
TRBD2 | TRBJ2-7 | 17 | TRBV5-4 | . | CASSLISGLAAIYEQYF | TGTGCCAGCAGCTTAATCTCTGGACTAGCCGCCATCTACGAGCAGTACTTC
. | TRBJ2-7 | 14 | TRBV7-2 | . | CASSFRQSAYEQYF | TGTGCCAGCAGCTTTAGACAATCGGCCTACGAGCAGTACTTC
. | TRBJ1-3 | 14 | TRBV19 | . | CASSRRGSGNTIYF | TGTGCCAGTAGCCGCAGGGGTTCTGGAAACACCATATATTTT
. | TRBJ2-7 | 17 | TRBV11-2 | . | CASSLGRTGRSSYEQYF | TGTGCCAGCAGCTTAGGCCGAACAGGGAGGAGCTCCTACGAGCAGTACTTC
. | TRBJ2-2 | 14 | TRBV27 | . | CASSLLANTGELFF | TGTGCCAGCAGCCTATTAGCAAACACCGGGGAGCTGTTTTTT
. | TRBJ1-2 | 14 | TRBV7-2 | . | CASSLALRGEGYTF | TGTGCCAGCAGCTTAGCGCTCCGGGGGGAGGGCTACACCTTC
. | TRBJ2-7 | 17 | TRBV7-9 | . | CASSSVNAGTESYEQYF | TGTGCCAGCAGCTCAGTTAATGCCGGGACGGAGTCCTACGAGCAGTACTTC
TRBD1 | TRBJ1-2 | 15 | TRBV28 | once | CASSSRTGGHYGYTF | TGTGCCAGCAGTTCTAGGACAGGGGGGCACTATGGCTACACCTTC
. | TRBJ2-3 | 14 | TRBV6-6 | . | CASSYIQTTDTQYF | TGTGCCAGCAGTTATATTCAGACCACAGATACGCAGTATTTT
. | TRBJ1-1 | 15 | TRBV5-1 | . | CASSLARGSNTEAFF | TGCGCCAGCAGCTTGGCGCGGGGCTCGAACACTGAAGCTTTCTTT
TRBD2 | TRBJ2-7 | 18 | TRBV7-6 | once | CASSLAPAESGSSYEQYF | TGTGCCAGCAGCTTAGCTCCCGCGGAGAGCGGGAGCTCCTACGAGCAGTACTTC
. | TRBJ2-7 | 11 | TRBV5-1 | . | CASSFQGEQYF | TGCGCCAGCAGCTTCCAAGGCGAGCAGTACTTC
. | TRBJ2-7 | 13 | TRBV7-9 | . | CASRTGTTYEQYF | TGTGCCAGCAGGACAGGTACCACCTACGAGCAGTACTTC
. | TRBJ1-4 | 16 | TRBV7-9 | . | CASSVWRTSLNEKLFF | TGTGCCAGCAGCGTCTGGCGGACAAGCCTTAATGAAAAACTGTTTTTT
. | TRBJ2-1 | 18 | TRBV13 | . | CASSLLLGADSSYNEQFF | TGTGCCAGCAGCTTATTATTGGGGGCGGATAGCTCCTACAATGAGCAGTTCTTC
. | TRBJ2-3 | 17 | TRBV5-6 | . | CASSLYTLGRSTDTQYF | TGTGCCAGCAGCTTGTACACACTAGGAAGAAGCACAGATACGCAGTATTTT
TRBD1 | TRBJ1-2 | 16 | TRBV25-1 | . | CASSDYDRGSDYGYTF | TGTGCCAGCAGTGATTACGACAGGGGATCTGACTATGGCTACACCTTC
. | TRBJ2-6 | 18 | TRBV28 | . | CASSTFVGSRAGANVLTF | TGTGCCAGCAGCACCTTCGTCGGGTCCAGGGCTGGGGCCAACGTCCTGACTTTC
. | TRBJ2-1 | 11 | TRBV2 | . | CASKEGGQEFF | TGTGCCAGCAAGGAGGGGGGCCAAGAGTTCTTC
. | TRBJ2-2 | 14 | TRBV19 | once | CASGPYLHTGELFF | TGTGCCAGTGGCCCCTATTTACACACCGGGGAGCTGTTTTTT
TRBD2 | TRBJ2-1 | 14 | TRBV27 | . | CASSPGRAWDEQFF | TGTGCCAGCAGTCCAGGGAGGGCCTGGGATGAGCAGTTCTTC
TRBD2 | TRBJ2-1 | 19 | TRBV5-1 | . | CASSLGGLAGGPTYNEQFF | TGCGCCAGCAGCTTGGGGGGCCTAGCGGGAGGGCCCACCTACAATGAGCAGTTCTTC
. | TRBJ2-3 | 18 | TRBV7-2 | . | CASSIPQGGTSSTDTQYF | TGTGCCAGCAGCATTCCCCAGGGGGGTACCTCTAGCACAGATACGCAGTATTTT
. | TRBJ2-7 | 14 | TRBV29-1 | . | CSVVSRDETYEQYF | TGCAGCGTTGTCTCCCGCGACGAAACCTACGAGCAGTACTTC
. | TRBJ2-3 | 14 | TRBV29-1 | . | CSVDIADFTDTQYF | TGCAGCGTTGATATAGCAGACTTCACAGATACGCAGTATTTT
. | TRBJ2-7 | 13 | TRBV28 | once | CASSLPSKDEQYF | TGTGCCAGCAGTTTACCCTCCAAGGACGAGCAGTACTTC
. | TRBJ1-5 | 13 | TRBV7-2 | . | CVSSYYSNQPQHF | TGTGTCAGCAGCTATTATAGCAATCAGCCCCAGCATTTT
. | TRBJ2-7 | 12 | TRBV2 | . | CATTPRRYEQYF | TGTGCCACCACCCCACGCCGCTACGAGCAGTACTTC
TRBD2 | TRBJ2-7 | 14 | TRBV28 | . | CASSWRGSSYEQYF | TGTGCCAGCAGCTGGCGGGGGAGCTCCTACGAGCAGTACTTC
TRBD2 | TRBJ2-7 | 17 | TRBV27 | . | CASCRRGTSSFRDEQYF | TGTGCCAGCTGCCGTCGTGGGACTAGCAGTTTTAGGGACGAGCAGTACTTC
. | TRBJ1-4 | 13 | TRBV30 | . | CAWSWDSDEKLFF | TGTGCCTGGAGTTGGGATTCAGATGAAAAACTGTTTTTT
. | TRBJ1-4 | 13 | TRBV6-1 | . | CASSGQGGEKLFF | TGTGCCAGCAGTGGCCAGGGTGGCGAAAAACTGTTTTTT
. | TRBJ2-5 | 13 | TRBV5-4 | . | CASSSTGQGTQYF | TGTGCCAGCAGCTCGACAGGTCAAGGGACCCAGTACTTC
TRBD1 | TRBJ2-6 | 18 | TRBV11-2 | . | CASSYYRGPRSGANVLTF | TGTGCCAGCAGCTACTACAGGGGTCCGCGCTCTGGGGCCAACGTCCTGACTTTC
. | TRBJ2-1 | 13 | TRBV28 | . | CASSQLRGNEQFF | TGTGCCAGCAGTCAGCTCAGGGGTAATGAGCAGTTCTTC
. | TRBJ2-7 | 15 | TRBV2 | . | CASSEAGKTEYEQYF | TGTGCCAGCAGTGAAGCTGGGAAAACAGAATACGAGCAGTACTTC